A selection of T cell receptor beta chains follows, all from one sample in a study of T-cell reconstitution after alpha-beta-depleted transplantation in children. MiXCR, applied by TCRdb to the PCR reads, yields one record per CDR3 protein. The sample carries around 680,000 distinct CDR3 sequences, roughly 15% recorded once. Specimen: PBMCs from the stem cell graft donor, collected from the stem cell graft. The receptors were sampled from a human donor who donated a stem cell graft to a child with acute myeloid leukemia. The CDR3 runs from the conserved cysteine through the conserved F or W. D genes are given only for firm matches. The size field is filled for only some rows; it gives once, few, many or a size class.

J: TRBJ2-3; V: TRBV7-9; size: .; length: 12; D: TRBD2; DNA: TGTGCCAGCAGCTACGGACTAGGAACGCAGTATTTT; CDR3: CASSYGLGTQYF
J: TRBJ1-2; V: TRBV29-1; size: many; length: 17; D: TRBD1; DNA: TGCAGCGTCTACACCCGGACAGGGACCGACTCTAACTATGGCTACACCTTC; CDR3: CSVYTRTGTDSNYGYTF
J: TRBJ1-5; V: TRBV20-1; size: few; length: 19; D: TRBD1; DNA: TGCAGTGCTAGATTACAATCCGGGACAGGCCCATTTAGCAATCAGCCCCAGCATTTT; CDR3: CSARLQSGTGPFSNQPQHF
J: TRBJ1-2; V: TRBV7-9; size: .; length: 13; D: .; DNA: TGTGCCAGCACCTTCGGGGGAACCTATGGCTACACCTTC; CDR3: CASTFGGTYGYTF
J: TRBJ2-2; V: TRBV20-1; size: .; length: 14; D: .; DNA: TGCAGTGCTAGGTCAGGGAAGAACACCGGGGAGCTGTTTTTT; CDR3: CSARSGKNTGELFF
J: TRBJ1-5; V: TRBV12-3/TRBV12-4; size: many; length: 12; D: .; DNA: TGTGCCAGCCGACAGGAAGATCAGCCCCAGCATTTT; CDR3: CASRQEDQPQHF
J: TRBJ1-2; V: TRBV20-1; size: many; length: 11; D: .; DNA: TGCAGTGCTTTTGGGAGGAGGGGCTACACCTTC; CDR3: CSAFGRRGYTF
J: TRBJ2-1; V: TRBV20-1; size: few; length: 13; D: .; DNA: TGCAGTGCTAGAGATCCAGGGTTGGCTGAGCAGTTCTTC; CDR3: CSARDPGLAEQFF
J: TRBJ1-1; V: TRBV29-1; size: many; length: 13; D: .; DNA: TGCAGCGTTGAGAGATCGGGGGACACTGAAGCTTTCTTT; CDR3: CSVERSGDTEAFF
J: TRBJ2-1; V: TRBV7-3; size: few; length: 15; D: TRBD2; DNA: TGTGCCAGCAGCCTACTAGCGGGGGGGGACAATGAGCAGTTCTTC; CDR3: CASSLLAGGDNEQFF
J: TRBJ2-7; V: TRBV5-4; size: .; length: 15; D: TRBD2; DNA: TGTGCCAGCAGCCGCGGAGGTAGCGGGGTCCACGAGCAGTACTTC; CDR3: CASSRGGSGVHEQYF
J: TRBJ2-1; V: TRBV20-1; size: many; length: 14; D: .; DNA: TGCAGTGCTACCGGGGAGAGGTCCTACAATGAGCAGTTCTTC; CDR3: CSATGERSYNEQFF
J: TRBJ2-1; V: TRBV6-5; size: many; length: 17; D: TRBD1; DNA: TGTGCCAGCAGTTCCCGTACAGGGGCGGCCGCCTACAATGAGCAGTTCTTC; CDR3: CASSSRTGAAAYNEQFF
J: TRBJ2-5; V: TRBV25-1; size: few; length: 14; D: .; DNA: TGTGCCAGCAGTGGGGGAACCGGGTGGGAGACCCAGTACTTC; CDR3: CASSGGTGWETQYF
J: TRBJ1-2; V: TRBV12-3/TRBV12-4; size: few; length: 15; D: .; DNA: TGTGCCAGCAGCCCGGGGGAACTCAGTACCTATGGCTACACCTTC; CDR3: CASSPGELSTYGYTF
J: TRBJ1-1; V: TRBV29-1; size: many; length: 12; D: .; DNA: TGCAGCGTTCCGGGACGGAGGACTGAAGCTTTCTTT; CDR3: CSVPGRRTEAFF
J: TRBJ1-1; V: TRBV20-1; size: many; length: 13; D: .; DNA: TGCAGTGCTAGCTGGGGCAGGAGCACTGAAGCTTTCTTT; CDR3: CSASWGRSTEAFF
J: TRBJ1-1; V: TRBV20-1; size: many; length: 13; D: .; DNA: TGCAGTGCTGGTCCTCGATGGAACACTGAAGCTTTCTTT; CDR3: CSAGPRWNTEAFF
J: TRBJ2-3; V: TRBV13; size: many; length: 12; D: .; DNA: TGTGCCAGCAGCCAGACCACGCATACGCAGTATTTT; CDR3: CASSQTTHTQYF
J: TRBJ2-7; V: TRBV7-9; size: .; length: 16; D: TRBD1; DNA: TGTGCCAGCAGCTCGACATACAGGGGGCACTCCTACGAGCAGTACTTC; CDR3: CASSSTYRGHSYEQYF
J: TRBJ2-1; V: TRBV29-1; size: many; length: 11; D: TRBD1; DNA: TGCAGCGTCCCCAGGGGGAGTGAGCAGTTCTTC; CDR3: CSVPRGSEQFF
J: TRBJ2-7; V: TRBV27; size: many; length: 15; D: .; DNA: TGTGCCAGCAGTCTCGAAGGCCTGGGAACCTACGAGCAGTACTTC; CDR3: CASSLEGLGTYEQYF
J: TRBJ2-2; V: TRBV11-1; size: few; length: 18; D: TRBD1; DNA: TGTGCCAGCAGCTTACGTTCGGTCGACAGGGAAAGGGCCGGGGAGCTGTTTTTT; CDR3: CASSLRSVDRERAGELFF
J: TRBJ2-3; V: TRBV7-6; size: few; length: 15; D: .; DNA: TGTGCCAGCAGCCCCTCGGTGCGTAGCACAGATACGCAGTATTTT; CDR3: CASSPSVRSTDTQYF
J: TRBJ2-5; V: TRBV15; size: many; length: 14; D: TRBD1; DNA: TGTGCCACCAGCAGGACAGGGGGCCAAGAGACCCAGTACTTC; CDR3: CATSRTGGQETQYF
J: TRBJ2-2; V: TRBV7-3; size: .; length: 15; D: .; DNA: TGTGCCAGCAGCTTCGCCCCGATGAACACCGGGGAGCTGTTTTTT; CDR3: CASSFAPMNTGELFF